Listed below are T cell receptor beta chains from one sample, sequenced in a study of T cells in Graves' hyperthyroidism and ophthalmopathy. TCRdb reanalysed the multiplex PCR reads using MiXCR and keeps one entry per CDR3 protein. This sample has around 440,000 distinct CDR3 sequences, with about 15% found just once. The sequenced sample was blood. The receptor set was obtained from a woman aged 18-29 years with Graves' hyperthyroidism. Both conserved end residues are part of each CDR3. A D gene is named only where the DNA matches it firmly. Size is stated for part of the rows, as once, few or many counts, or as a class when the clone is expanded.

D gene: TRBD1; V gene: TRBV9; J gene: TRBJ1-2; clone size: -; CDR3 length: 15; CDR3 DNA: TGTGCCAGCAGCGTTGACGGGACAGGGAGTTATGGCTACACCTTC; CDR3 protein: CASSVDGTGSYGYTF
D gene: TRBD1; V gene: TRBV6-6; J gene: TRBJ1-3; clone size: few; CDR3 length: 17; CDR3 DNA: TGTGCCAGCAGTTACCCTACAGGGGCCAACTCTGGAAACACCATATATTTT; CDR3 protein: CASSYPTGANSGNTIYF
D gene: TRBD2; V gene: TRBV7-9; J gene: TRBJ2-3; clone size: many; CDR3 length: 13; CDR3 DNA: TGTGCCAGCACCTTCACTAGCGGAGATACGCAGTATTTT; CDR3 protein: CASTFTSGDTQYF
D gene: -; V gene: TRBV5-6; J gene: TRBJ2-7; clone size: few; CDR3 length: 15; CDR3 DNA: TGTGCCAGCACTACTGGTGGGTTAGGAGCCTACGAGCAGTACTTC; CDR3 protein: CASTTGGLGAYEQYF
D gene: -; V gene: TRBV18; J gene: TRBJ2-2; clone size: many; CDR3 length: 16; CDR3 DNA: TGTGCCAGCTTATCGCCCGGGGAACGAAGCACCGGGGAGCTGTTTTTT; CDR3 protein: CASLSPGERSTGELFF
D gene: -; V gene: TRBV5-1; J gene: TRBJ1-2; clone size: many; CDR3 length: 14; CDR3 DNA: TGCGCCAGCAGCCCGGGGTCTCTGGGGTATGGCTACACCTTC; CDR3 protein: CASSPGSLGYGYTF
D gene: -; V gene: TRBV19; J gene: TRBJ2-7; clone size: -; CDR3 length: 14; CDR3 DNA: TGTGCCAGTAGTATGGGGTTGGCTATTTCCGAGCAGTACTTC; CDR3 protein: CASSMGLAISEQYF
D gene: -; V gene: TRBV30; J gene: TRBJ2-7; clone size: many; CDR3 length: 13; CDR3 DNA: TGTGCCTGGATCCGTGGGGGCACCTACGAGCAGTACTTC; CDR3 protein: CAWIRGGTYEQYF
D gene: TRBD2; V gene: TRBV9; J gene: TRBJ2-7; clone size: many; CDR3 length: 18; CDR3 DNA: TGTGCCAGCAGCGTAGGAAGTCTAGCGGGGGCCTTAGCCTACGAGCAGTACTTC; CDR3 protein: CASSVGSLAGALAYEQYF
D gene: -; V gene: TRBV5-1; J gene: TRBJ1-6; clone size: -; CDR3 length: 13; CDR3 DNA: TGCGCCAGCAGCTTGCGGGAGGATTCACCCCTCCACTTT; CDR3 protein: CASSLREDSPLHF
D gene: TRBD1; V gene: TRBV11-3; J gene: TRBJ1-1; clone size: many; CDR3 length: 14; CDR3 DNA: TGTGCCAGCAGCCCGGGGACAGGGTGGACTGAAGCTTTCTTT; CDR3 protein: CASSPGTGWTEAFF
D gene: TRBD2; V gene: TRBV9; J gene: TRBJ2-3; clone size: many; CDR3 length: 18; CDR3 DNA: TGTGCCAGCAGCGCCTGGACTAGCGGGGCCATTAGCACAGATACGCAGTATTTT; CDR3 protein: CASSAWTSGAISTDTQYF
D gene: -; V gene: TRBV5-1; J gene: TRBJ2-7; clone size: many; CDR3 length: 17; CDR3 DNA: TGCGCCAGCAGCTCACAAACTAGCACCCTGTTAACCTACGAGCAGTACTTC; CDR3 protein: CASSSQTSTLLTYEQYF
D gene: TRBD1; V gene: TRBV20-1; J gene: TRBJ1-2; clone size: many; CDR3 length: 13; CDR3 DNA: TGCAGTGCTGTGGGGACAGGTTCAGATGGCTACACCTTC; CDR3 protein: CSAVGTGSDGYTF
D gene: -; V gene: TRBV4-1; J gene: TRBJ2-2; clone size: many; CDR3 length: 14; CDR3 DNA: TGCGCCAGCAGCCAAGTGGACGAGGTGGGGGAGCTGTTTTTT; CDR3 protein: CASSQVDEVGELFF
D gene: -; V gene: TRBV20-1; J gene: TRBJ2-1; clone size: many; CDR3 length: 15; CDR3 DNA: TGCAGTGCTGGATTAGGGGGGGGTCCGTTTTTTGAGCAGTTCTTC; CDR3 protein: CSAGLGGGPFFEQFF
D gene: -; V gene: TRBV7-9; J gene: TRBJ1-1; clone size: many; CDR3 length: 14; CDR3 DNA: TGTGCCAGCAGCTTAGCGCAGGACAGCCCTGAAGCTTTCTTT; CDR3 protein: CASSLAQDSPEAFF
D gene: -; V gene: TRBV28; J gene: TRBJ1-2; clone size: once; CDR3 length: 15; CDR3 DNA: TGTGCCAGCAGTATTTCGTCGGGGGGTCTCTATGGCTACACCTTC; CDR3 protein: CASSISSGGLYGYTF
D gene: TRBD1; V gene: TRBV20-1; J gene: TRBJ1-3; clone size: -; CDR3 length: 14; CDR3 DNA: TGCAGTGCTACTACAGGGGGCCGGGTTGACGCCATATATTTT; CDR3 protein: CSATTGGRVDAIYF
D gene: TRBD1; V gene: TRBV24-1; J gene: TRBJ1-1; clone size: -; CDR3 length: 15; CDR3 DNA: TGTGCCACCAGTGACGGACAGGTGTCGAACACTGAAGCTTTCTTT; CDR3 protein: CATSDGQVSNTEAFF
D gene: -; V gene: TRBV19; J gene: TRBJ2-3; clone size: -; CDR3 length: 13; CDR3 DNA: TGTGCCAGTAGTAGCGGGATCACAGATACGCGGTATTTT; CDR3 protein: CASSSGITDTRYF
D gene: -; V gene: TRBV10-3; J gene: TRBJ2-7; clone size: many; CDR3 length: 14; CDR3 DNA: TGTGCCATCAGTGCGGCAGGGGTTGGCTACGAGCAGTACTTC; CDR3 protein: CAISAAGVGYEQYF
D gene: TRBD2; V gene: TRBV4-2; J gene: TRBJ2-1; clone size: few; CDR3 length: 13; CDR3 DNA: TGTGCCAGCAGGGCTAGCGGGAGGCATGAGCAGTTCTTC; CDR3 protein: CASRASGRHEQFF
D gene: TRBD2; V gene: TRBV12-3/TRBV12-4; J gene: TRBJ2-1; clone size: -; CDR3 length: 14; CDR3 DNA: TGTGCCAGCAGGTTACTAGCGAGCAACAATGAGCAGTTCTTC; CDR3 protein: CASRLLASNNEQFF
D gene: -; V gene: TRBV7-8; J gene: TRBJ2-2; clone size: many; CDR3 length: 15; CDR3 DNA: TGTGCCAGCAGCTTATATTTCGGGAACACCGGGGAGCTGTTTTTT; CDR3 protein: CASSLYFGNTGELFF
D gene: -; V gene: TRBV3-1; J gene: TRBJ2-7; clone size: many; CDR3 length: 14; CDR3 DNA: TGTGCCAGCAGCCAAGATAGGTACGGCTACGAGCAGTACTTC; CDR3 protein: CASSQDRYGYEQYF
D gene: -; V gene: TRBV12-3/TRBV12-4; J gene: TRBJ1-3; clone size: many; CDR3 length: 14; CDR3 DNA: TGTGCCAGCTCACCGACAAATGATGGAAACACCATATATTTT; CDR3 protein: CASSPTNDGNTIYF
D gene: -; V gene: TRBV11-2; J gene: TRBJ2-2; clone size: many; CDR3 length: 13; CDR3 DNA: TGTGCCAGCAGCTCGGAGGGCACCGGGGAGCTGTTTTTT; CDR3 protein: CASSSEGTGELFF
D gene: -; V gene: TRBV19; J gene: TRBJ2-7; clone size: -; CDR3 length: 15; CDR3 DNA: TGTGCCAGACCCACTGCCCGTCAGGGCGGTCGGGTGCAGTACTTC; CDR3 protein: CARPTARQGGRVQYF
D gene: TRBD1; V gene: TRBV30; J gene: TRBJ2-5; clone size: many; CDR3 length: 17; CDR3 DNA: TGTGCCTGGAGTGCTGACCGACGGACAGGGGGATGGGAGACCCAGTACTTC; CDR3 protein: CAWSADRRTGGWETQYF
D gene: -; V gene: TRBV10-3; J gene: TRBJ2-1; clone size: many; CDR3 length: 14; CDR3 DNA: TGTGCCATCATGGGCAGGGGCTCCTACAATGAGCAGTTCTTC; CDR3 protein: CAIMGRGSYNEQFF
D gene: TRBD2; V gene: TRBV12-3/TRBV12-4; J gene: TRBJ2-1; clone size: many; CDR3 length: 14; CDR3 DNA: TGTGCCAGCAGTTTATGGGGGGGGTACAATGAGCAGTTCTTC; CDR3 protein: CASSLWGGYNEQFF
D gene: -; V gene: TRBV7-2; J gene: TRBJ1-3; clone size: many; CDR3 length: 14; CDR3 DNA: TGTGCCAGCAGCTCAGGGTTATCTGGAAACACCATATATTTT; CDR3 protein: CASSSGLSGNTIYF
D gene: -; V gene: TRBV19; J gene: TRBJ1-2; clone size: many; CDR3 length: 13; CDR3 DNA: TGTGCCAGTAGCAACCAGCAAAGCCCCGGCTACACCTTC; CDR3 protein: CASSNQQSPGYTF
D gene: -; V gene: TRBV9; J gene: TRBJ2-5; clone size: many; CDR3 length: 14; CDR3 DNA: TGTGCCAGCAGCCCCGGGTCCAGGAAGGAGACCCAGTACTTC; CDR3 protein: CASSPGSRKETQYF
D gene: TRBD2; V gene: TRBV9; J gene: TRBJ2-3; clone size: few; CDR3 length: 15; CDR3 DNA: TGTGCCAGCAGCTCTAGCGGGGGCCGCACAGATACGCAGTATTTT; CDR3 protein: CASSSSGGRTDTQYF
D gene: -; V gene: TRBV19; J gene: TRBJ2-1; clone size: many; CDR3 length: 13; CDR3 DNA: TGTGCCAGTAGTGTGGGACTCTACAATGAGCAGTTCTTC; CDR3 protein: CASSVGLYNEQFF
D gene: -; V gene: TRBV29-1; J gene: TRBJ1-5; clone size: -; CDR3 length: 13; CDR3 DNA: TGCAGCGTTGTGGGGGATAGCAATCAGCCCCAGCATTTT; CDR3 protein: CSVVGDSNQPQHF
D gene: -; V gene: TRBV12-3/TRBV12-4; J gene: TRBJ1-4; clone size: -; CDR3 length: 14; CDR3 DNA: TGTGTCAGCAGTTTGGGAGGGCTTCGTGAAAAACTGTTTTTT; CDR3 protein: CVSSLGGLREKLFF
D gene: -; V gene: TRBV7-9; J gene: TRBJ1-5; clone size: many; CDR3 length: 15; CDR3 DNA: TGTGCCAGCAGCCCCGGACACGGGAGCAATCAGCCCCAGCATTTT; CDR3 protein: CASSPGHGSNQPQHF
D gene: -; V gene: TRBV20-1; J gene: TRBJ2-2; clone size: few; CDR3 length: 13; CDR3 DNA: TGCAGTGCTAGGGACTGGTCCACCGGGGAGCTGTTTTTT; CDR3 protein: CSARDWSTGELFF
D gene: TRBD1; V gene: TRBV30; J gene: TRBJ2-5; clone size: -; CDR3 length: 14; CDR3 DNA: TGTGCCTGGAGTCCAGGGGGCATGACAGAGACCCAGTACTTC; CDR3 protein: CAWSPGGMTETQYF
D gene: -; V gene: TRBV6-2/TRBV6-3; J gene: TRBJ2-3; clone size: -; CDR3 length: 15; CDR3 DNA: TGTGCCAGCAGTCCTCCCCTGTCCTCTGGTGATACGCAGTATTTT; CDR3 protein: CASSPPLSSGDTQYF
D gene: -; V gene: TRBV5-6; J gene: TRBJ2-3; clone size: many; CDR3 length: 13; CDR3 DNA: TGTGCCAGCAGCTTAAGGCCGGAAGATACGCAGTATTTT; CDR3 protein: CASSLRPEDTQYF
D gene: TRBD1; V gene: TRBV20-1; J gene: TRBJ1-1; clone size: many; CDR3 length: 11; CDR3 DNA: TGCAGTTTAAACAGGGGCCCCCGAGCTTTCTTT; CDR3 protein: CSLNRGPRAFF
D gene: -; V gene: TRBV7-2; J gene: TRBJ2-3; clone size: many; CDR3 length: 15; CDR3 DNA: TGTGCCAGCAGCTTATGGGGTTGGAGGGGGGATACGCAGTATTTT; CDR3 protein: CASSLWGWRGDTQYF
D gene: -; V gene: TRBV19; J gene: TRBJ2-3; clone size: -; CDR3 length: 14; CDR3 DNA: TGTGCCAGTAGTATAGATCGAGAAGTAGATACGCAGTATTTT; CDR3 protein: CASSIDREVDTQYF
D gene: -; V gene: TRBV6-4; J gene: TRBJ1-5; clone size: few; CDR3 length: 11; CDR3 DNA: TGTGCCAGCGTGGGCAATCAGCCCCAGCATTTT; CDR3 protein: CASVGNQPQHF
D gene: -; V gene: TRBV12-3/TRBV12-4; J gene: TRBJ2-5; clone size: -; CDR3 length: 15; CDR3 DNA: TGTGCCAGCAGTTTCTCAGGGATTCCCCAAGAGACCCAGTACTTC; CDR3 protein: CASSFSGIPQETQYF
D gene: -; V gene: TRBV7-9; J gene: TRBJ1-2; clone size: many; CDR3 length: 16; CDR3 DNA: TGTGCCAGCAGTTTTTCAGTAGGGGAGTTCGGCTATGGCTACACCTTC; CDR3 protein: CASSFSVGEFGYGYTF
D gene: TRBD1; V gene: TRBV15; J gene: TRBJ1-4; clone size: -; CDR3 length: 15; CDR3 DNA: TGTGCCACCAGCAGAAACGGACAGGGCCAGGAAAAACTGTTTTTT; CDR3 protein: CATSRNGQGQEKLFF